The source of this T cell receptor (beta chain) is a study of OX40 agonist ivuxolimab in advanced cancers. Some clones are missing from TCRdb's copy, which holds only in-frame ones; the method was immunoSEQ multiplex PCR. Seen here are some 33,000 clones, roughly 80% observed once, and the top ten hold about 20%. Germline V gives CDR1 LNHDA, CDR2 SQIVND (reference sequence). V shed 7 bases and J shed 5 bases, with 11 bases lying between them. The CDR3 consists of 13 residues. J is TRBJ2-2 and V is TRBV19, with D unclear. This specimen was CD4+ or CD8+ T cells sorted from blood, taken in a trial of the OX40 agonist ivuxolimab. This sequence originates from an adult with an advanced solid tumor such as melanoma, head and neck, liver or kidney cancer. The CDR3 DNA follows: TGTGCCAGTACCGGTAGGGTGACCGGGGAGCTGTTTTTT. Residues: CASTGRVTGELFF.